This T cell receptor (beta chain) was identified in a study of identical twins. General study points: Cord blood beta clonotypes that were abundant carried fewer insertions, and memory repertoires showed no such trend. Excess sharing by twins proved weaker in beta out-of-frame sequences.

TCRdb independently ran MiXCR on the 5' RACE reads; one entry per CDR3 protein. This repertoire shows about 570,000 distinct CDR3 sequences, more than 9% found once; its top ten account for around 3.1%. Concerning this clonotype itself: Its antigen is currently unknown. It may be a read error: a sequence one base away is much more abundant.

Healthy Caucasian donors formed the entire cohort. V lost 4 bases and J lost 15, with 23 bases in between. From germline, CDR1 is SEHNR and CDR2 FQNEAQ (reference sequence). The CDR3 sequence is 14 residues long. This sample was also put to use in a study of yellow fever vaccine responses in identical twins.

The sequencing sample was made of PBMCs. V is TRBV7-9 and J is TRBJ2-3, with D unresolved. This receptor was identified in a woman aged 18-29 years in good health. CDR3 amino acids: CASSSHGGARRLYF. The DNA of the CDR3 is TGTGCCAGCAGCTCCCATGGTGGTGCACGCAGGCTATATTTT. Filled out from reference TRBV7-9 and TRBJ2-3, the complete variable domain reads DTGVSQNPRHKITKRGQNVTFRCDPISEHNRLYWYRQTLGQGPEFLTYFQNEAQLEKSRLLSDRFSAERPKGSFSTLEIQRTEQGDSAMYLCASSSHGGARRLYFGPGTRLTVL.